This T cell receptor beta chain was obtained from a study of cytomegalovirus exposure and HLA in healthy donors. Across the whole study: Most genotyped donors, 75% to 85% of 300 to 400, had Caucasian-associated genetic ancestry.

There are 15 residues in the CDR3. Per germline, CDR1 GTSNPN and CDR2 SVGIG (reference sequence). V lost 2 bases, J lost 5 bases, and 8 bases stayed unmatched. Broader study findings: The likely origin of a cluster of highly shared sequence variants was a sequencing artifact. TRBV6-2, TRBV6-3 and some other V segments were excluded as indistinguishable. In a later analysis, HLA-associated beta chains showed higher expansion and lower generation probabilities than comparable chains.

A remark on this clone: The antigen is unknown.

The PCR used 60 Vbeta and 13 Jbeta primers. Clones were sequenced by immunoSEQ multiplex PCR, and TCRdb holds only the in-frame ones, with some missing. In the table there are about 220,000 clones, approximately 80% of which are singletons. This sequence originates from a boy between 2 and 10 years old in good health and CMV-seronegative. Input material: PBMCs. The V gene is TRBV30, the J gene TRBJ2-1, with 8 bases identical to TRBD2. DNA for the CDR3: TGTGCCTGGAGTATAGCGGGACCGATCGACAATGAGCAGTTCTTC. Its protein product is CAWSIAGPIDNEQFF.